The present T cell receptor (beta chain) was sequenced within a study of Ad26.COV2.S vaccination and SARS-CoV-2 variants. Study background: Intramuscular Ad26.COV2.S at 5x10^10 or 1x10^11 viral particles.

Study findings and constraints: Recipients of either vaccine or placebo displayed similar breadth of non-spike TCRs.

Stated treatment: some 20 received Ad26.COV2.S at low or high dose, single or two shots; 5 received placebo; per-sample allocation not given. Sampling happened 63 days after the first vaccine or placebo injection. An Ad26 vector that expressed Wuhan-strain SARS-CoV-2 spike constituted the vaccine. A note on this clone: Its antigen remains unknown. This sample also contains other DNA sequences that code for the same CDR3.

The germline V gene encodes CDR1 MGHDK and CDR2 SYGVNS. Deletions cut 2 bases from V and 4 bases from J, with 2 bases between. The CDR3 length is 12 residues. Sequencing was performed with immunoSEQ multiplex PCR; in TCRdb, only in-frame clones are kept and a portion is missing. This sample has roughly 700,000 clones; around 90% occur once, and the top ten carry over 1.3%. The sample in question was peripheral blood, obtained in a trial of Ad26.COV2.S vaccine versus placebo. The receptor's source is a person between 18 and 65 years old who received the Ad26.COV2.S COVID-19 vaccine or a placebo. The chain uses TRBV25-1 and TRBJ2-2, with no clear D. The CDR3 region is CASSEGTGELFF. CDR3 DNA sequence: TGTGCCAGCAGTGAAGGCACCGGGGAGCTGTTTTTT.